This T cell receptor beta chain derives from a study of vaccination effects on CD4 cells after COVID-19. Clones were sequenced by immunoSEQ multiplex PCR, and TCRdb holds only the in-frame ones, with some missing. The table has more than 45,000 clones, about 76% seen once. Germline CDR1 SGHNT, CDR2 YYREEE (reference sequence). This CDR3 has 13 amino acids. V dropped 3 bases and J dropped 8 bases, with 11 bases sitting between them. Once cultured for under 11 days, the cells underwent separation to obtain CD4+ T cells. In this sample, this clone turned up a few times. As yet, its antigen is unknown. The source material was CD4+ T cells from PBMCs cultured without peptide, sampled before COVID-19 vaccination. The chain couples TRBV5-4 to TRBJ1-4, with D hard to call. The sequence came from a human donor who had a prior SARS-CoV-2 infection. The chain's CDR3 is CASSYGLAEKLFF. Here the CDR3 DNA reads TGTGCCAGCAGCTACGGACTGGCCGAAAAACTGTTTTTT.